This entry lists 18 T cell receptor beta chains sequenced from one sample in a study of neurological immune-mediated disorders. Using its own MiXCR run on the 5' RACE reads, TCRdb lists one record per CDR3 protein. The table includes over 60,000 distinct CDR3 sequences, around 5.5% detected once. Material: PBMCs. The receptors derive from a woman aged 25 to 39 with multiple sclerosis.

This clonotype was found many times. The V and J genes are TRBV5-6 and TRBJ2-1, with 10 nucleotides matching TRBD2. V shed 4 bases, J shed 5 bases, and the junction held 6 bases outside the gene matches. Germline values: CDR1 SGHDT, CDR2 YYEEEE. The CDR3 loop spans 15 amino acids. The CDR3 coding sequence is TGTGCCAGCAGCCTGGGGACTAGCGATAACAATGAGCAGTTCTTC. Protein sequence: CASSLGTSDNNEQFF.

This clonotype was seen only a few times. The junction does not match germline at one end; this may be a read error. The V gene is TRBV7-2, the J gene TRBJ1-2, with a possible D match to TRBD1 (5 bases). CDR3 size: 13 residues. The V gene's germline CDR1 is SGHTA and CDR2 FQGNSA. The CDR3 sequence is CASSLEPNRGSTF. The CDR3 DNA follows: TGTGCCAGCAGCTTAGAACCCAACCGGGGCTCCACCTTC.

This clonotype was observed many times. This chain connects TRBV9 to TRBJ1-6; D gene unclear. Trimming left V 4 bases short and J 6 bases short, with 11 bases between. Germline CDR1 reads SGDLS; CDR2 reads YYNGEE. The CDR3 has 14 residues. CDR3: CASSPNSGNSPLHF. CDR3 DNA: TGTGCCAGCAGCCCCAACTCCGGTAATTCACCCCTCCACTTT.

This clonotype was observed at least ten times. The genes are TRBV6-5 and TRBJ1-5; D might be TRBD1 (6 bases). This CDR3 has 13 amino acids. The V end was cut by 6 bases, the J end by 5 bases, with 11 bases between. The germline gives CDR1 MNHEY, CDR2 SVGAGI. The CDR3 loop reads CASSHNRDQPQHF. In nucleotides, the CDR3 is TGTGCCAGCAGCCACAACAGGGATCAGCCCCAGCATTTT.

This clonotype was picked up many times. The rearrangement links TRBV20-1 to TRBJ2-1; perhaps TRBD1 as D (5 bases). The germline gives CDR1 DFQATT, CDR2 SNEGSKA (reference sequence). The CDR3 totals 15 residues. Trimming took 1 base from V and 9 from J, leaving 19 bases between them. CDR3 nucleotide sequence: TGCAGTGCTAGAGGGGGCGGACGCATCCGGGCTGAGCAGTTCTTC. This gives the protein CSARGGGRIRAEQFF.

This clonotype was counted many times. J is TRBJ1-6 and V is TRBV20-1; tentatively, D is TRBD1 (5 bases). The CDR3 spans 14 residues. Germline CDR1 is DFQATT and CDR2 is SNEGSKA (reference sequence). Trimming removed 3 bases at V and 5 bases at J, with 11 bases between. CDR3 in DNA: TGCAGTGCTAGCCCAGGGTTCGATAATTCACCCCTCCACTTT. It codes for CSASPGFDNSPLHF.

This clonotype showed up many times. The chain combines TRBV5-1 with TRBJ1-1; D is uncertain. Per germline, CDR1 SGHRS and CDR2 YFSETQ. CDR3 size: 14 residues. V was pared by 4 bases and J by 1 base, with 11 bases between. In DNA form, the CDR3 reads TGCGCCAGCAGCCTAGAGCCCCGGAACACTGAAGCTTTCTTT. The encoded protein is CASSLEPRNTEAFF.

This clonotype was detected many times. The chain joins TRBV20-1 to TRBJ2-1, with 10 positions matching TRBD2. Trimming removed 1 base from V and 4 bases from J; junction bases left unmatched: 10. Germline CDR1 reads DFQATT; CDR2 reads SNEGSKA (reference sequence). CDR3 length: 17 residues. The CDR3 region is CSARVRLTSGAYNEQFF. The CDR3 nucleotides are TGCAGTGCTAGAGTAAGGCTTACTAGCGGGGCTTACAATGAGCAGTTCTTC.

A few counts support this clonotype. The chain has TRBV5-6 and TRBJ2-1; D uncertain. CDR3 length: 15 residues. Germline CDR1 and CDR2: SGHDT and YYEEEE. Trimming cost V 3 bases and J 9 bases, with 19 bases left between them. DNA for the CDR3: TGTGCCAGCAGCTCCGGGCTTGGTACGGCGTCTGAGCAGTTCTTC. This translates into CASSSGLGTASEQFF.

This clonotype was seen repeatedly, ten times or more. V usage is TRBV20-1 and J usage is TRBJ2-5; 7 bases agree with TRBD2. With V trimmed by 3 bases and J by 2 bases, 15 bases remained unmatched. The CDR3 has 17 residues. The germline gives CDR1 DFQATT, CDR2 SNEGSKA (reference sequence). The CDR3 sequence is CSASVVAVLAAQETQYF. CDR3 in DNA: TGCAGTGCTAGTGTGGTTGCGGTCCTAGCGGCTCAAGAGACCCAGTACTTC.

In this sample, this clonotype turned up many times. V usage is TRBV5-1 and J usage is TRBJ1-1, with 7 bases fitting TRBD1. Germline V lookup: CDR1 SGHRS, CDR2 YFSETQ. V trimming: 0 bases; J trimming: 4 bases; junction bases outside the gene matches: 6. CDR3 length: 15 residues. CDR3 residues: CASSLEARGATEAFF. The CDR3 DNA reads TGCGCCAGCAGCTTGGAGGCCAGGGGGGCCACTGAAGCTTTCTTT.

Ten or more counts support this clonotype. CDR3 coding DNA: TGTGCCAGCAGGACGGGTCCGGGGTCCCAGCCCCAGCATTTT. Residues: CASRTGPGSQPQHF. The chain carries TRBV6-5 and TRBJ1-5, with unresolved D. Germline CDR1 reads MNHEY; CDR2 reads SVGAGI. V shed 6 bases and J shed 7 bases, with 16 bases lying between them. This CDR3 has 14 amino acids.

This clonotype was found a few times. V gene TRBV19 combines with J gene TRBJ2-3, with a tentative D call TRBD1 (5 bases). Trimming removed 6 bases from V and 3 bases from J, with 10 bases in between. The CDR3 is made up of 13 amino acids. Germline V gene sequence: CDR1 LNHDA, CDR2 SQIVND (reference sequence). CDR3 residues: CASRLAGTDTQYF. The CDR3 DNA reads TGTGCCAGTAGGCTGGCAGGGACAGATACGCAGTATTTT.

This clonotype was observed at least ten times. The chain uses TRBV7-9 and TRBJ2-1; D might be TRBD2 (5 bases). Germline values: CDR1 SEHNR, CDR2 FQNEAQ (reference sequence). The V end was cut by 5 bases, the J end by 5 bases, with 13 bases between. The CDR3 covers 14 residues. CDR3 region: CASSPLPGNNEQFF. For the CDR3, the DNA is TGTGCCAGCAGCCCTCTTCCGGGGAACAATGAGCAGTTCTTC.

This clonotype was detected many times. The chain links TRBV20-1 to TRBJ2-7, with 8 bases aligning to TRBD2. V trimming: 1 base; J trimming: 7 bases; junction bases outside the gene matches: 9. The CDR3 runs to 14 residues. Germline V lookup: CDR1 DFQATT, CDR2 SNEGSKA (reference sequence). CDR3 DNA sequence: TGCAGTGCTAGAGGGACTAGCTCGGCTGGTGAGCAGTACTTC. Residues: CSARGTSSAGEQYF.

This clonotype was counted ten times or more. This chain uses TRBV7-2 with TRBJ2-5; D perhaps matches TRBD1 (6 bases). V was shortened by 4 bases and J by 3 bases, with 9 bases between the two germline ends. Looked up from germline, CDR1 is SGHTA and CDR2 is FQGNSA. This CDR3 has 13 residues. Written as DNA, the CDR3 is TGTGCCAGCAGCTATGACAGGAAAGAGACCCAGTACTTC. It codes for CASSYDRKETQYF.

In regard to this clonotype: Its ends do not fully match the called genes, so a read error is possible. V and J are TRBV14 and TRBJ1-5; D not resolved. The CDR3 length is 13 residues. The germline CDR1 and CDR2 sequences are SGHDN and FVKESK. Here the CDR3 DNA reads TGTGCCAGCAGCCAACTAATAGGCCAGCCCCAGAATTTT. Protein sequence: CASSQLIGQPQNF.

This clonotype appeared many times. The chain has TRBV5-7 and TRBJ1-2, with D possibly being TRBD1 (5 bases). TRBV5-7 belongs to the ORF category, with a function that is uncertain. The CDR3 contains 12 residues. Trimming shortened V by 4 bases and J by 10 bases, and 14 bases separated the two germline ends. CDR3 protein: CASSGPGPPYTF. DNA for the CDR3: TGTGCCAGCAGCGGCCCGGGACCGCCCTACACCTTC.